Each of the 19 T cell receptor beta chains below was sequenced from the same sample in a study of T cell responses to AZD1222 COVID-19 vaccine. Only in-frame clones appear in the TCRdb table, and some are missing; sequencing was by immunoSEQ multiplex PCR. The sample records about 150,000 clones, about 88% being singletons. The sequenced sample was peripheral blood, obtained on day 0 of AZD1222 vaccination. The receptor source for this set is an adult in good health.

This clone was recorded once. J is TRBJ2-3 and V is TRBV4-2, with TRBD2 matching 12 bases. The CDR3 has 15 amino acids. The V gene's germline CDR1 is LGHNA and CDR2 YNFKEQ. With 4 bases clipped from V and 5 bases from J, the junction kept 4 bases outside the gene matches. In nucleotides, the CDR3 is TGTGCCAGCAGCCCCCCGGGACTAGCGGGAGATACGCAGTATTTT. Protein: CASSPPGLAGDTQYF.

The genes are TRBV7-2 and TRBJ1-5, with D possibly matching TRBD1 (6 bases). The germline CDR1 and CDR2 sequences are SGHTA and FQGNSA. Trimming shortened V by 5 bases and J by 2 bases, and 13 bases separated the two germline ends. The CDR3 is made up of 15 amino acids. CDR3 sequence reads: CASSPHRDGNQPQHF. The CDR3, as DNA: TGTGCCAGCAGCCCCCACAGGGACGGCAATCAGCCCCAGCATTTT.

In its sample, this clone was seen a few times. The chain employs TRBV6-1 and TRBJ2-2; D remains ambiguous. This CDR3 has 13 residues. The V gene lost 1 base and the J gene lost 5 bases, with 5 bases spanning the gap. Germline CDR1 reads MNHNS; CDR2 reads SASEGT. In DNA, the CDR3 is TGTGCCAGCAGTGAAGATTGGACCGGGGAGCTGTTTTTT. It encodes CASSEDWTGELFF.

V gene TRBV6-1 combines with J gene TRBJ1-4; D not resolved. CDR3 length: 15 residues. Germline loops: CDR1 MNHNS, CDR2 SASEGT. V gave up 3 bases and J gave up 0 bases, with 8 bases separating them. DNA of the CDR3: TGTGCCAGCAGTGATACAGCGGCAACTAATGAAAAACTGTTTTTT. Amino acid sequence: CASSDTAATNEKLFF.

The chain combines TRBV30 with TRBJ1-1; D remains ambiguous. CDR3 length: 11 amino acids. Trimming left V 4 bases short and J 8 bases short, with 11 bases between. Germline V CDR1 and CDR2: GTSNPN, SVGIG (reference sequence). CDR3 amino acids: CAWTLRGEAFF. The CDR3 DNA is TGTGCCTGGACCCTCAGAGGGGAAGCTTTCTTT.

V gene TRBV14 combines with J gene TRBJ2-5; TRBD1 or TRBD2 may be the D gene (5 bases each). The CDR3 runs 16 residues. The germline V gene encodes CDR1 SGHDN and CDR2 FVKESK. Deletions cut 0 bases from V and 5 bases from J, with 16 bases between. The CDR3 sequence: CASSQDYGTPRETQYF. CDR3 nucleotide sequence: TGTGCCAGCAGCCAAGATTATGGGACGCCTCGTGAGACCCAGTACTTC.

This rearrangement joins TRBV10-3 to TRBJ1-5, with D maybe TRBD1 (5 bases). Trimming left V 5 bases short and J 3 bases short, with 8 bases between. Looked up from germline, CDR1 is ENHRY and CDR2 is SYGVKD. The CDR3 loop spans 13 amino acids. The CDR3 nucleotides read TGTGCCATCAGTACAGGAAACAATCAGCCCCAGCATTTT. Translation gives CAISTGNNQPQHF.

This clone has just one count. The J gene is TRBJ2-5, the V gene TRBV7-3, with D perhaps matching TRBD2 (6 bases). V was clipped by 5 bases and J by 2 bases, with 15 bases between them. Germline CDR1 reads SGHTA; CDR2 reads FQGTGA. This CDR3 contains 15 residues. CDR3 DNA: TGTGCCAGCAGCCTGGGAGGATCCGTGCAAGAGACCCAGTACTTC. It translates to CASSLGGSVQETQYF.

The chain recombines TRBV18 with TRBJ2-7; TRBD1 might be the D (6 bases). CDR3 length equals 14 residues. Trimming took off 3 bases at V and 6 bases at J, with 15 bases between the two ends. CDR1 is KGHSH and CDR2 is LQKENI in the germline V gene. Written as DNA, the CDR3 is TGTGCCAGCTCACCTTTGGCAGGGGACGCCGAGCAGTACTTC. This encodes CASSPLAGDAEQYF.

This chain connects TRBV21-1 to TRBJ1-2; the table's D call, TRBD1, was not checked against the DNA. TRBV21-1 is labeled a pseudogene. There are 14 residues in the CDR3. The CDR3 spells CATPRQGSRYGYTF. CDR3 DNA sequence: TGTGCCACTCCAAGACAGGGGTCACGGTATGGCTACACCTTC.

The chain recombines TRBV9 with TRBJ1-3, with D perhaps matching TRBD1 (6 bases). Trimming removed 3 bases from V and 2 bases from J, with 9 bases in between. Germline CDR1 is SGDLS and CDR2 is YYNGEE. CDR3 length: 14 residues. This CDR3 reads CASSASGAGNTIYF. The CDR3 nucleotides read TGTGCCAGCAGCGCTTCAGGGGCTGGAAACACCATATATTTT.

The chain has TRBV7-9 and TRBJ1-5; no clear D. V was shortened by 2 bases and J by 7 bases, with 9 bases between the two germline ends. The CDR3 consists of 13 residues. In germline, CDR1 is SEHNR, CDR2 FQNEAQ (reference sequence). The CDR3 DNA follows: TGTGCCAGCAGCTTACGGGGAGGGCAGCCCCAGCATTTT. The encoded protein is CASSLRGGQPQHF. The full variable domain, with the rest looked up from reference TRBV7-9 and TRBJ1-5, is DTGVSQNPRHKITKRGQNVTFRCDPISEHNRLYWYRQTLGQGPEFLTYFQNEAQLEKSRLLSDRFSAERPKGSFSTLEIQRTEQGDSAMYLCASSLRGGQPQHFGDGTRLSIL.

This chain joins TRBV27 and TRBJ1-5; D not certain. V was shortened by 3 bases and J by 0 bases, with 6 bases between the two germline ends. The CDR3 contains 14 residues. Germline-derived CDR1 and CDR2 are MNHEY and SMNVEV (reference sequence). The CDR3 sequence: CASSFGYSNQPQHF. The CDR3 bases are TGTGCCAGCAGTTTTGGGTATAGCAATCAGCCCCAGCATTTT.

The chain recombines TRBV5-1 with TRBJ1-1; D uncertain. Germline CDR1 and CDR2: SGHRS and YFSETQ. This CDR3 region has 14 residues. Trimming took 5 bases from V and 4 from J, leaving 15 bases between them. The CDR3 protein is CASSRFPGVTEAFF. The CDR3 nucleotides read TGCGCCAGCAGTCGGTTCCCGGGTGTCACTGAAGCTTTCTTT.

The rearrangement links TRBV18 to TRBJ1-4; D is undetermined. The CDR3 loop spans 14 amino acids. Per germline, CDR1 KGHSH and CDR2 LQKENI. With 3 bases removed from V and 5 bases from J, the gap between germline ends came to 10 bases. CDR3 amino acids: CASSPVGRNEKLFF. CDR3 sequence (DNA): TGTGCCAGCTCACCCGTGGGGAGAAATGAAAAACTGTTTTTT.

The J gene is TRBJ1-6, the V gene TRBV6-5; D perhaps matches TRBD1 (5 bases). CDR1 MNHEY and CDR2 SVGAGI come from the germline V gene. V was pared by 3 bases and J by 7 bases, with 16 bases between. CDR3 length: 16 residues. In DNA form, the CDR3 reads TGTGCCAGCAGTTATCCTCGCGGGGGGGAAAATTCACCCCTCCACTTT. Encoded protein: CASSYPRGGENSPLHF.

The rearrangement links TRBV7-8 to TRBJ2-6; 9 bases align to TRBD1. J was trimmed by 1 base and V by 5 bases; bases with no gene match: 3. From germline, CDR1 is SGHVS and CDR2 FQNEAQ. This CDR3 has 16 residues. The CDR3 DNA reads as TGTGCCAGCAGCCCACAGGGGGCGTCTGGGGCCAACGTCCTGACTTTC. Amino acids: CASSPQGASGANVLTF.

The V and J genes are TRBV11-3 and TRBJ2-6; D not certain. The CDR3 length is 19 residues. Trimming shortened V by 1 base and J by 0 bases, and 16 bases separated the two germline ends. The V gene's germline CDR1 is SGHNT and CDR2 YENEEA. CDR3 protein: CASSLVRVGFRSGANVLTF. In DNA, the CDR3 is TGTGCCAGCAGCTTAGTTCGGGTGGGGTTTCGCTCTGGGGCCAACGTCCTGACTTTC.

The chain has TRBV7-8 and TRBJ2-7, with TRBD2 as a possible D gene (5 bases). Germline CDR1 reads SGHVS; CDR2 reads FQNEAQ. The CDR3 totals 18 residues. The V end lost 0 bases, the J end lost 2 bases, and 20 bases lay between the germline ends. The CDR3 sequence is CASSLARLAAKGAYEQYF. CDR3 nucleotide sequence: TGTGCCAGCAGCTTAGCGAGGTTGGCAGCGAAGGGAGCCTACGAGCAGTACTTC. The whole variable domain, filled in from reference TRBV7-8 and TRBJ2-7, reads GAGVSQSPRYKVAKRGQDVALRCDPISGHVSLFWYQQALGQGPEFLTYFQNEAQLDKSGLPSDRFFAERPEGSVSTLKIQRTQQEDSAVYLCASSLARLAAKGAYEQYFGPGTRLTVT.